This T cell receptor beta chain is drawn from a study of blood T cells in healthy people across ages. General observations from the study: Diversity was higher, and naive CD4+ cells more numerous, in long-lived donors than in aged donors. Diversity figures derived from one million T cells were judged to underestimate the true value.

This CDR3 region has 16 residues. From germline, CDR1 is SEHNR and CDR2 FQNEAQ (reference sequence). V was shortened by 4 bases and J by 3 bases, with 18 bases between the two germline ends. The second PCR ran roughly 6 to 11 cycles with a sample-barcoded 5' primer and J-beta primers. TCRdb re-called the 5' RACE reads with MiXCR, one entry per CDR3 protein. The sample lists about 1.8 million distinct CDR3 sequences, about 49% occurring once. There are a few counts of this clonotype. No antigen is known for it. The sample was blood. The receptor comes from a woman aged 35 to 49 in good health. The chain is built from TRBV7-9 and TRBJ1-1, with D possibly TRBD1 on 6 matching bases. In nucleotides, the CDR3 is TGTGCCAGCAGCTCATCTAACCAGGGGAAGGACACTGAAGCTTTCTTT. It codes for CASSSSNQGKDTEAFF.